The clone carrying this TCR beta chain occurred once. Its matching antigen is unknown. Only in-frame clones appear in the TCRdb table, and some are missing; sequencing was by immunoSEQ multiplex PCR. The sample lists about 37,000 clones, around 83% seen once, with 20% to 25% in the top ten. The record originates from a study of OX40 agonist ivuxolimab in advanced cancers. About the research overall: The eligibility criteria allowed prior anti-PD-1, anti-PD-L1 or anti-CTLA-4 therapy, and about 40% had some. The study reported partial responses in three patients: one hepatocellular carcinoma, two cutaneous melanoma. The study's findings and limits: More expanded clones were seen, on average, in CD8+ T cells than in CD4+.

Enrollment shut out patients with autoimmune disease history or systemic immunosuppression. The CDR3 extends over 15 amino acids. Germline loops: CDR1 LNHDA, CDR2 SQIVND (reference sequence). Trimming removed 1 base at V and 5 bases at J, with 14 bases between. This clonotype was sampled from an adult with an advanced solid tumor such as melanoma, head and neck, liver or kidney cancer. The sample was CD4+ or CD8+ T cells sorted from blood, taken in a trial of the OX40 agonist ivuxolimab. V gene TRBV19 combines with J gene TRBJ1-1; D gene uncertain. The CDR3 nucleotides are TGTGCCAGTAGTATAGGGGCGGGGTTCGGGACTGAAGCTTTCTTT. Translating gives CASSIGAGFGTEAFF.